This record looks at one TCR beta chain sequence and its context. The antigen is undetermined. J was trimmed by 8 bases and V by 0 bases; bases with no gene match: 10. The CDR3 is 18 residues long. The data derive from a study of beta chain features in type 1 diabetes. Study-wide results and limits: VDJ junctions sequenced from type 1 diabetes patients showed fewer insertions and more deletions.

Investigators reverse transcribed all isolated RNA, so they sequenced expressed TCRB transcripts. The repertoire was sequenced with immunoSEQ multiplex PCR; TCRdb's copy has only in-frame clones and lacks some. In the table there are around 250,000 clones, 27% of which are singletons. The sequenced sample consisted of central memory CD4+ T cells from blood. The clonotype was recovered from a man between 25 and 39 years old in good health. The gene calls are TRBV5-7 and TRBJ2-1; 14 nucleotides agree with TRBD2. TRBV5-7 is known as an ORF, though its function is uncertain. The DNA for the CDR3 is TGTGCCAGCAGCTTGGGGACTAGCGGGGGGACGTTCCAGCATGAGCAGTTCTTC. This sequence encodes CASSLGTSGGTFQHEQFF.